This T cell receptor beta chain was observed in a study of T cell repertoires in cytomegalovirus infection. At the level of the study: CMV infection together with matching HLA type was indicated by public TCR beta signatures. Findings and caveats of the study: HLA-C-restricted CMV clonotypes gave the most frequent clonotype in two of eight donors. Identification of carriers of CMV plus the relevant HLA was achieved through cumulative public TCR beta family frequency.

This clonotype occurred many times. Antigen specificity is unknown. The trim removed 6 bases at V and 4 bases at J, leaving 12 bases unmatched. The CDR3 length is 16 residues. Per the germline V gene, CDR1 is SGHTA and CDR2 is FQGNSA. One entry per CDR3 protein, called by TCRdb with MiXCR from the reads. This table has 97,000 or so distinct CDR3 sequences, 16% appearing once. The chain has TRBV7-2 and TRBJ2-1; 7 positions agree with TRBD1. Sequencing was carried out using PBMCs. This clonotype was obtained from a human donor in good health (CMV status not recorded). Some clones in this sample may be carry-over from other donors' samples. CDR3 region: CASSRSGTVPYNEQFF. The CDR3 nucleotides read TGTGCCAGCAGTCGATCCGGGACAGTCCCTTACAATGAGCAGTTCTTC. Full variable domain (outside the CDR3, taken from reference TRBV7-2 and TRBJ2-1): GAGVSQSPSNKVTEKGKDVELRCDPISGHTALYWYRQSLGQGLEFLIYFQGNSAPDKSGLPSDRFSAERTGGSVSTLTIQRTQQEDSAVYLCASSRSGTVPYNEQFFGPGTRLTVL.